Detailed here is one T cell receptor (beta chain). The identical CDR3 is also encoded by other nucleotide sequences in the sample. Between the trimmed V and J ends, which lost 3 bases and 3 bases, there was a span of 7 bases. The germline gives CDR1 SQVTM, CDR2 ANQGSEA. The CDR3 is made up of 12 amino acids. Authors' analysis steps: Quantification of nucleated cells was approximated via reference gene primer amplification. Method: immunoSEQ multiplex PCR; TCRdb's copy keeps in-frame clones and lacks some. V and J calls and clone size are as listed in that table; D and trimming were resolved from the DNA. The sample shows 85,000 to 110,000 clones, about 89% of them seen only once. The source of the sample is a study of blood T cell repertoires in COVID-19. Study in general: The study drew acute and convalescent COVID-19 samples from the United States, Italy and Spain. The analysed material was cDNA or gDNA that came from T cells, B-cell-depleted T cells, or PBMCs.

The sequence came from an older woman with acute or convalescent COVID-19. The V and J genes are TRBV29-1 and TRBJ2-3; tentatively, D is TRBD2 (5 bases). The sequencing input was peripheral blood. The CDR3 nucleotides are TGCAGCGTTGAGAGAGGGACAGATACGCAGTATTTT. Its protein product is CSVERGTDTQYF.